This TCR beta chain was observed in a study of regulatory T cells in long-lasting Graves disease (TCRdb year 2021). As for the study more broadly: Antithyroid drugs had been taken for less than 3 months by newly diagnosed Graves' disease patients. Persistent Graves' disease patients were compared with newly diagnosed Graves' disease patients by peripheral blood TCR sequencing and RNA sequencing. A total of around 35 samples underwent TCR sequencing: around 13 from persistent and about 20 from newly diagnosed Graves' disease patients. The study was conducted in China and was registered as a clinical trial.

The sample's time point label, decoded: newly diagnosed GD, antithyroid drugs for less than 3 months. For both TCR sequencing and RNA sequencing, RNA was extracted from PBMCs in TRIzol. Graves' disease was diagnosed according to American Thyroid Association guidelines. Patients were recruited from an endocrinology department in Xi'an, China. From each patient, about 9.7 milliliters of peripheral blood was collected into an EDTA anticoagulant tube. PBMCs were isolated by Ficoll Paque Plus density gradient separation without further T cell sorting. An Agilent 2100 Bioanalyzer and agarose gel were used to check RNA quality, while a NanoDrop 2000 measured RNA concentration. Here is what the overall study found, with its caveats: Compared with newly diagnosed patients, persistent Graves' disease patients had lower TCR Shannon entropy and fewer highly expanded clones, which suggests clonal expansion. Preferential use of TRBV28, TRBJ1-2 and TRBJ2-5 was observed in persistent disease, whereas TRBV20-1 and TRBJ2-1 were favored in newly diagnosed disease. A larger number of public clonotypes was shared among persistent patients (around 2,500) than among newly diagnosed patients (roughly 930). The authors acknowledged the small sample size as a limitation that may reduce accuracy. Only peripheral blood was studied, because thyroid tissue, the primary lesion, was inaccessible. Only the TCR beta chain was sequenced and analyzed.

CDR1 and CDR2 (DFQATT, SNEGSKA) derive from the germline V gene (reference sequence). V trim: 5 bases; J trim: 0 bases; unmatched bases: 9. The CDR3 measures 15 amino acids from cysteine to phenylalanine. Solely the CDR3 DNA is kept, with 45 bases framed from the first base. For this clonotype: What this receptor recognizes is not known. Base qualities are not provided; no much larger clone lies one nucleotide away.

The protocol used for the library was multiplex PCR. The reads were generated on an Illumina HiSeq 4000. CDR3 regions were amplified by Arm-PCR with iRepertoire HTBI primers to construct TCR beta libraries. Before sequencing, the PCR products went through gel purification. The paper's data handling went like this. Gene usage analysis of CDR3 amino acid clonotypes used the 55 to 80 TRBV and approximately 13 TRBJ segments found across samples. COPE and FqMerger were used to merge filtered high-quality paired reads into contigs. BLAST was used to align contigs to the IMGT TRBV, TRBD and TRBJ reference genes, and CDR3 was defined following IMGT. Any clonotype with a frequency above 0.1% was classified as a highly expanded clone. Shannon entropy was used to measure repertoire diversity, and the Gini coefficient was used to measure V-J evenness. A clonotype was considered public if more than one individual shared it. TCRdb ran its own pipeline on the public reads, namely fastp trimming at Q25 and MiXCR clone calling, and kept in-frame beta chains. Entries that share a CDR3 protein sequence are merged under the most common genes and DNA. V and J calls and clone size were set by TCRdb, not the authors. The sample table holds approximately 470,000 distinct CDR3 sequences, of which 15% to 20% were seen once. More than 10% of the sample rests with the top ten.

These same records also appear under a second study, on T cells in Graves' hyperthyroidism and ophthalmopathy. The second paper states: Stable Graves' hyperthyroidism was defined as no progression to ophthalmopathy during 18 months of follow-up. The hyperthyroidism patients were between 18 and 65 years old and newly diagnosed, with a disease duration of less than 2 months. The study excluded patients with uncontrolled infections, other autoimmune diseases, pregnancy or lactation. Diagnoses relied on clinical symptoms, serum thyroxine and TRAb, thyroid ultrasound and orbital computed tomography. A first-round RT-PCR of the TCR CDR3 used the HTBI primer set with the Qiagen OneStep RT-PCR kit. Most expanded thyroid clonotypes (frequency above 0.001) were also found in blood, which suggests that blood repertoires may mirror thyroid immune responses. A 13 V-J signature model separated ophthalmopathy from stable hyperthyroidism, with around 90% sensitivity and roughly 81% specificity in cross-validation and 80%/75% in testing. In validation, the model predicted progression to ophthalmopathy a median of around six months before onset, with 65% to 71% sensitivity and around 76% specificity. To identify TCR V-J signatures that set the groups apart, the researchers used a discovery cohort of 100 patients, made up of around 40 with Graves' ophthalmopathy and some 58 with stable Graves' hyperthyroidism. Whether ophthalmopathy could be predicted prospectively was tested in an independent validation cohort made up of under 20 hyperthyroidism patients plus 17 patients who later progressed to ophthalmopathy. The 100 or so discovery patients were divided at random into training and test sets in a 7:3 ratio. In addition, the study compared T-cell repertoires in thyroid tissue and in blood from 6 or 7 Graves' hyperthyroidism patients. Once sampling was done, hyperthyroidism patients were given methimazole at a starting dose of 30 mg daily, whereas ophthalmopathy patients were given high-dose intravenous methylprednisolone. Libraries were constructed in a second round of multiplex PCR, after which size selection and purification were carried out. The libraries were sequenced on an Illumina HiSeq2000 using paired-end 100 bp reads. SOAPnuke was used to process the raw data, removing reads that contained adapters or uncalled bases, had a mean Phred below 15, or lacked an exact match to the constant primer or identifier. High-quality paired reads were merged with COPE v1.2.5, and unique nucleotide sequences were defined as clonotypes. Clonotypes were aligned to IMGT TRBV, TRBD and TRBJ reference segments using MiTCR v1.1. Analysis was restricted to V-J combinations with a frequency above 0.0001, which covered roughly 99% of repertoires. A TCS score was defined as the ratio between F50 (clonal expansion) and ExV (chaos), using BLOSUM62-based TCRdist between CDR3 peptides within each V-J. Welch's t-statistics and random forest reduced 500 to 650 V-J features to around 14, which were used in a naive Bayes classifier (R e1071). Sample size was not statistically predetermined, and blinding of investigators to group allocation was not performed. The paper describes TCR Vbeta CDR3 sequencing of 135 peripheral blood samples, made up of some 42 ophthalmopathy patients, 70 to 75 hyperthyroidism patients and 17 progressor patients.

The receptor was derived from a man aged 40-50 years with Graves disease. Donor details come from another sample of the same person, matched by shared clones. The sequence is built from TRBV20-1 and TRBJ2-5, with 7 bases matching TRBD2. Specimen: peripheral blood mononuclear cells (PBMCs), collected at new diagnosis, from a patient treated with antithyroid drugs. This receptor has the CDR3 CSARRERLHQETQYF. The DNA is TGCAGTGCTCGGCGGGAGCGCCTCCACCAAGAGACCCAGTACTTC.